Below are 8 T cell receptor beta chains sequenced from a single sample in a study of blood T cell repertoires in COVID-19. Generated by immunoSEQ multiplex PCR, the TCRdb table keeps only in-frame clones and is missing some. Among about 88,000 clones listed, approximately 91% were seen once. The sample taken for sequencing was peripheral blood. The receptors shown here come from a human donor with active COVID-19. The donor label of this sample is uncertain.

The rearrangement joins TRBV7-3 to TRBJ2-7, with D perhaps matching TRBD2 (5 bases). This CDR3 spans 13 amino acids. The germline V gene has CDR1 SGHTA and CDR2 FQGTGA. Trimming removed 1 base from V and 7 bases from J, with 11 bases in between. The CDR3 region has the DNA TGTGCCAGCAGCTTAAACGAGGGTGGAGAGCAGTACTTC. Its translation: CASSLNEGGEQYF. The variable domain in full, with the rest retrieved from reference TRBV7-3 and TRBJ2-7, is GAGVSQTPSNKVTEKGKYVELRCDPISGHTALYWYRQSLGQGPEFLIYFQGTGAADDSGLPNDRFFAVRPEGSVSTLKIQRTERGDSAVYLCASSLNEGGEQYFGPGTRLTVT.

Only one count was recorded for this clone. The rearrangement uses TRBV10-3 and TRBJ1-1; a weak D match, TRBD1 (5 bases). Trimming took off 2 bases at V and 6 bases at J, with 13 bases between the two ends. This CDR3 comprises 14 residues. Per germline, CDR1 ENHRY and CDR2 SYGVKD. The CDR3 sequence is CAISEQGWGAEAFF. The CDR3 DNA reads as TGTGCCATCAGTGAGCAGGGATGGGGCGCTGAAGCTTTCTTT.

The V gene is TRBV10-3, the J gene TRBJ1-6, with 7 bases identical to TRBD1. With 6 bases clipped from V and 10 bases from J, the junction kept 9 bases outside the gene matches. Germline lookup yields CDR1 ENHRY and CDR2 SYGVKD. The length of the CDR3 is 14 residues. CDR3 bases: TGTGCCATCAGACCAGACAGGGCCAAGTCACCCCTCCACTTT. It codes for CAIRPDRAKSPLHF.

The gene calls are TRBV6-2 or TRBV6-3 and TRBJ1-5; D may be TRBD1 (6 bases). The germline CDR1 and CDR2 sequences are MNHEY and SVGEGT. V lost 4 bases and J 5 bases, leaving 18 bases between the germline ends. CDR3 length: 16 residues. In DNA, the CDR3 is TGTGCCAGCAGTTCCCTTGGACAGCTTCGGGATCAGCCCCAGCATTTT. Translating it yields CASSSLGQLRDQPQHF.

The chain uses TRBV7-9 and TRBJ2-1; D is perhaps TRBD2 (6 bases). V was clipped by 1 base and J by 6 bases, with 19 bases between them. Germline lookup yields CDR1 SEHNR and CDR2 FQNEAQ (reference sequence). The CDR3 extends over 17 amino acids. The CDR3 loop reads CASSLDFWGREVNEQFF. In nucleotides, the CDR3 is TGTGCCAGCAGCTTAGATTTTTGGGGAAGGGAGGTCAATGAGCAGTTCTTC.

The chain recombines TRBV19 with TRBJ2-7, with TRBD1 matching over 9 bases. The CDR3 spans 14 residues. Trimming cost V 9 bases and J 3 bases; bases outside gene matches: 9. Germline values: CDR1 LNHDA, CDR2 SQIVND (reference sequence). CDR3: CASKRRDRDYEQYF. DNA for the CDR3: TGTGCCAGCAAGCGCCGGGACAGGGACTACGAGCAGTACTTC.

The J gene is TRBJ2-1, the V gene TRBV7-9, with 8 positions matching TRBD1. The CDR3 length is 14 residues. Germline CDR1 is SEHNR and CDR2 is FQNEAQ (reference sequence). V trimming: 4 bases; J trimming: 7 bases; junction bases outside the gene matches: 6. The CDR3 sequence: CASSSEDRDNEQFF. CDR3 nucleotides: TGTGCCAGCAGCTCCGAGGACAGGGATAATGAGCAGTTCTTC.

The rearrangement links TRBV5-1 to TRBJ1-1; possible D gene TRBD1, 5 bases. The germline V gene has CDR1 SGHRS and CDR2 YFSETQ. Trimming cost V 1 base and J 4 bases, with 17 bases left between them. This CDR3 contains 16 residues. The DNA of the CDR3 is TGCGCCAGCAGCTTGACACAGGCTAGAGCGGGCACTGAAGCTTTCTTT. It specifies CASSLTQARAGTEAFF.